Following are 18 T cell receptor beta chains from one sample sequenced in a study of CD8+ T cells in alopecia areata. Treatment noted: oral pan-JAK inhibitor, 5-10 mg twice daily. cDNA serving as the sequencing template came from extracted, reverse transcribed RNA. Clones were read by immunoSEQ multiplex PCR, and TCRdb kept only the in-frame ones, dropping some. Seen here are around 300,000 clones, 60% observed once, and the top ten hold around 0.92%. The specimen comprised CD4+ T cells sorted from blood, sampled at week 52, from a patient treated with tofacitinib. These receptor sequences come from a human donor with alopecia areata.

The V and J genes are TRBV15 and TRBJ1-2; D unresolved. This CDR3 region has 13 residues. Per germline, CDR1 LNHNV and CDR2 YYDKDF (reference sequence). V dropped 0 bases and J dropped 4 bases, with 6 bases sitting between them. The CDR3 loop reads CATSRDAPYGYTF. In DNA form, the CDR3 reads TGTGCCACCAGCAGAGACGCTCCCTATGGCTACACCTTC.

This chain links TRBV5-4 with TRBJ2-1; D not resolved. The CDR3 contains 15 residues. Trimming cost V 0 bases and J 2 bases, with 9 bases left between them. Germline CDR1 SGHNT, CDR2 YYREEE (reference sequence). CDR3 residues: CASSLVGQTYNEQFF. The CDR3 DNA reads as TGTGCCAGCAGCTTGGTAGGGCAGACCTACAATGAGCAGTTCTTC.

This chain's CDR3 is CSVGRDTQETQYF. For the CDR3, the DNA is TGCAGCGTGGGCCGGGACACTCAAGAGACCCAGTACTTC. This chain joins TRBV29-1 and TRBJ2-5; a weak D match, TRBD1 (6 bases). V was clipped by 6 bases and J by 2 bases, with 13 bases between them. This CDR3 contains 13 residues. Per the germline V gene, CDR1 is SQVTM and CDR2 is ANQGSEA.

The V gene is TRBV29-1, the J gene TRBJ2-5; possible D gene TRBD1, 6 bases. Trimming shortened V by 7 bases and J by 5 bases, and 14 bases separated the two germline ends. The CDR3 length is 12 residues. Germline lookup yields CDR1 SQVTM and CDR2 ANQGSEA. The CDR3 spells CSGAAGVETQYF. The DNA for the CDR3 is TGCAGCGGCGCCGCAGGGGTGGAGACCCAGTACTTC. Full variable domain (remainder filled in from reference TRBV29-1 and TRBJ2-5): SAVISQKPSRDICQRGTSLTIQCQVDSQVTMMFWYRQQPGQSLTLIATANQGSEATYESGFVIDKFPISRPNLTFSTLTVSNMSPEDSSIYLCSGAAGVETQYFGPGTRLLVL.

The chain joins TRBV13 to TRBJ2-1; 9 nucleotides align to TRBD1. V was pared by 3 bases and J by 2 bases, with 2 bases of the junction left unmatched. The V gene's germline CDR1 is PRHDT and CDR2 FYEKMQ (reference sequence). The CDR3 has 15 residues. CDR3 amino acids: CASSFWTGAYNEQFF. CDR3 nucleotide sequence: TGTGCCAGCAGCTTTTGGACAGGGGCCTACAATGAGCAGTTCTTC.

V gene TRBV7-2 combines with J gene TRBJ2-7; D gene ambiguous. The CDR3 spans 13 residues. Between the trimmed V and J ends, which lost 3 bases and 7 bases, there was a span of 13 bases. Looked up from germline, CDR1 is SGHTA and CDR2 is FQGNSA. CDR3 protein: CASSFRANGEQYF. CDR3 coding DNA: TGTGCCAGCAGCTTCCGGGCAAACGGGGAGCAGTACTTC.

The gene calls are TRBV30 and TRBJ1-2; 8 positions agree with TRBD1. The CDR3 loop spans 12 amino acids. Per germline, CDR1 GTSNPN and CDR2 SVGIG (reference sequence). The J segment lost 6 bases and the V segment lost 7 bases, leaving 7 bases of the junction unmatched. CDR3 region: CASTQGADGYTF. In DNA form, the CDR3 reads TGTGCCTCTACTCAGGGGGCGGATGGCTACACCTTC.

This clone was counted only a few times. J is TRBJ2-1 and V is TRBV2; TRBD2 agrees at 7 bases. The length of the CDR3 is 15 residues. The V segment lost 6 bases and the J segment 0 bases; nucleotides outside the gene matches: 5. Looked up from germline, CDR1 is SNHLY and CDR2 is FYNNEI. In DNA form, the CDR3 reads TGTGCCAGCAGGCTAGCGGCAAGCTCCTACAATGAGCAGTTCTTC. This translates into CASRLAASSYNEQFF.

The genes are TRBV29-1 and TRBJ2-3; D possibly corresponds to TRBD2 (5 bases). The CDR3 loop spans 11 amino acids. V lost 7 bases and J lost 4, with 9 bases in between. Germline CDR1 reads SQVTM; CDR2 reads ANQGSEA. The CDR3 sequence is CSGESPDTQYF. In nucleotides, the CDR3 is TGCAGCGGGGAGAGCCCAGATACGCAGTATTTT.

This sequence joins TRBV5-1 and TRBJ2-7; D is unclear. The length of the CDR3 is 13 residues. Trimming removed 1 base at V and 1 base at J, with 6 bases between. Germline V gene data show CDR1 as SGHRS and CDR2 as YFSETQ. CDR3 DNA: TGCGCCAGCAGCTTGAAGGGTTCCTACGAGCAGTACTTC. Translating gives CASSLKGSYEQYF.

The chain links TRBV5-1 to TRBJ2-3, with a weak D call TRBD2 (5 bases). There are 16 residues in the CDR3. The V end was cut by 0 bases, the J end by 1 base, with 12 bases between. Germline V gives CDR1 SGHRS, CDR2 YFSETQ. CDR3 loop: CASSLEAAEGTDTQYF. The CDR3 DNA reads as TGCGCCAGCAGCTTGGAGGCAGCGGAGGGCACAGATACGCAGTATTTT.

The chain carries TRBV27 and TRBJ2-7; the D gene is possibly TRBD2 (5 bases). The V and J ends lost 2 bases and 2 bases respectively, with 13 bases between them. Germline values: CDR1 MNHEY, CDR2 SMNVEV (reference sequence). The CDR3 runs 15 residues. DNA for the CDR3: TGTGCCAGCAGTTTAAGTCACGGGATCCCCTACGAGCAGTACTTC. This translates into CASSLSHGIPYEQYF.

This clone appeared a few times. CDR3 sequence (DNA): TGTGCCAGCTCACCACCGACAGACTATGGCTACACCTTC. This encodes CASSPPTDYGYTF. V is TRBV18 and J is TRBJ1-2; D perhaps matches TRBD1 (5 bases). There are 13 residues in the CDR3. CDR1 is KGHSH, CDR2 LQKENI, per germline. The V gene lost 0 bases and the J gene lost 3 bases, with 5 bases spanning the gap.

At least ten counts were recorded for this clone. The CDR3 coding sequence is TGTGCCAGCAGCTACTACAGGGTGGGAAATGAAAAACTGTTTTTT. This gives the protein CASSYYRVGNEKLFF. This sequence joins TRBV7-8 and TRBJ1-4; the D gene is possibly TRBD1 (6 bases). V was shortened by 4 bases and J by 5 bases, with 14 bases between the two germline ends. Germline loops: CDR1 SGHVS, CDR2 FQNEAQ. The CDR3 runs to 15 residues.

This rearrangement joins TRBV5-6 to TRBJ1-2; TRBD1 matches at 8 bases. V was pared by 3 bases and J by 8 bases, with 6 bases of the junction left unmatched. Germline CDR1 SGHDT, CDR2 YYEEEE. The CDR3 is 13 amino acids. This chain's CDR3 is CASSSPGGIGYTF. The CDR3 region has the DNA TGTGCCAGCAGCTCGCCAGGGGGCATCGGCTACACCTTC.

The chain links TRBV2 to TRBJ1-5; 9 bases agree with TRBD1. Trimming cost V 6 bases and J 6 bases; bases outside gene matches: 6. The CDR3 extends over 14 amino acids. Germline loops: CDR1 SNHLY, CDR2 FYNNEI. CDR3 sequence reads: CASRSGTGTQPQHF. The CDR3 DNA reads TGTGCCAGCAGATCCGGGACAGGGACTCAGCCCCAGCATTTT.

This clone was picked up a small number of times. The chain couples TRBV19 to TRBJ2-2; 8 nucleotides align to TRBD1. The CDR3 consists of 14 residues. From germline, CDR1 is LNHDA and CDR2 SQIVND (reference sequence). The ends lost 7 bases at V and 7 bases at J; junction bases unmatched: 8. Written as DNA, the CDR3 is TGTGCCAGTATAATGACAGGGGTTTTCGGGGAGCTGTTTTTT. Translating gives CASIMTGVFGELFF.

The V and J genes are TRBV7-9 and TRBJ1-1; D remains ambiguous. V lost 4 bases and J 6 bases, leaving 9 bases between the germline ends. CDR3 size: 12 residues. Per germline, CDR1 SEHNR and CDR2 FQNEAQ (reference sequence). In nucleotides, the CDR3 is TGTGCCAGCAGCTCCCTCAACTCTGAAGCTTTCTTT. Amino acid sequence: CASSSLNSEAFF.